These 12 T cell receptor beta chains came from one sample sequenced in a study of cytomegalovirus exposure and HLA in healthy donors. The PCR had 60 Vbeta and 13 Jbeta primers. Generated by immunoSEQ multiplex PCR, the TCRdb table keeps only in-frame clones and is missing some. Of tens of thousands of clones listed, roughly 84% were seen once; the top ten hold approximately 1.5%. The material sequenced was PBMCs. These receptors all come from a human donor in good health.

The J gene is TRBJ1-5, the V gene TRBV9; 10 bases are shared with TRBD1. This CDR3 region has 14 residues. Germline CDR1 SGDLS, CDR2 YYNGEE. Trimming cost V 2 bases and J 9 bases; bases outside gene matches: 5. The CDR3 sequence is CASSVGTGVAPQHF. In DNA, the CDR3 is TGTGCCAGCAGCGTGGGGACAGGGGTAGCGCCCCAGCATTTT.

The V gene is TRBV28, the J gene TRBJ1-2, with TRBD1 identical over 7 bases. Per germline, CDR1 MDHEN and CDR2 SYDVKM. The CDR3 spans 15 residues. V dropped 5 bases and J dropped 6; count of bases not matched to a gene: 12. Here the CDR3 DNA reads TGTGCCAGCAGTCCCTACCTAAGACAGGGCCATGGCTACACCTTC. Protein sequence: CASSPYLRQGHGYTF.

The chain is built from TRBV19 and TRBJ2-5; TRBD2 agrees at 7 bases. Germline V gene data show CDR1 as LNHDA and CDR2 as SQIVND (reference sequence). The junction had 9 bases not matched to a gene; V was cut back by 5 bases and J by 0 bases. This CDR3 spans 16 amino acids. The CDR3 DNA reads TGTGCCAGTAGTGGGGGGGTAGTATGGGACCAAGAGACCCAGTACTTC. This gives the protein CASSGGVVWDQETQYF. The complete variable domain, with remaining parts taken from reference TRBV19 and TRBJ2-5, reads DGGITQSPKYLFRKEGQNVTLSCEQNLNHDAMYWYRQDPGQGLRLIYYSQIVNDFQKGDIAEGYSVSREKKESFPLTVTSAQKNPTAFYLCASSGGVVWDQETQYFGPGTRLLVL.

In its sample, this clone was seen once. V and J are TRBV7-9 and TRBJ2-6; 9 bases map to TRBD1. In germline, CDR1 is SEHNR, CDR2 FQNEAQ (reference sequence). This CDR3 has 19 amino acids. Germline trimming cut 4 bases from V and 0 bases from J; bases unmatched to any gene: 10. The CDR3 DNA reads TGTGCCAGCAGCTCGGGACAGGGCAGAAGGAGCTCTGGGGCCAACGTCCTGACTTTC. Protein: CASSSGQGRRSSGANVLTF.

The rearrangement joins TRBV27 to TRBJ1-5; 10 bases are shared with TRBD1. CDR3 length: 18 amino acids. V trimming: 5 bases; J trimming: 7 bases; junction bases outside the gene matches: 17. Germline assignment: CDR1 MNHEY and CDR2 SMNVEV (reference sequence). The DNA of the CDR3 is TGTGCCAGCAGTAGTACCAGAGCCGGGACAGGGGTGAGACAGCCCCAGCATTTT. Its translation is CASSSTRAGTGVRQPQHF.

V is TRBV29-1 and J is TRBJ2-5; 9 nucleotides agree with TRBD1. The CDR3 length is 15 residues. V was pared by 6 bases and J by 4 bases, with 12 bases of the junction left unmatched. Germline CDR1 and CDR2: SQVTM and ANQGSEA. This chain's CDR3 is CSVANRGQKGETQYF. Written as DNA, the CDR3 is TGCAGCGTCGCAAACAGGGGGCAGAAGGGAGAGACCCAGTACTTC.

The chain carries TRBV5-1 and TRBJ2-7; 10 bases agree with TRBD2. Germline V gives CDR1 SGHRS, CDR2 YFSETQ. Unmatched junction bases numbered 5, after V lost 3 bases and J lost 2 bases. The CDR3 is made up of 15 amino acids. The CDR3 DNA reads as TGCGCCAGCAGCTCCCTAGCGGGGGAGACCTACGAGCAGTACTTC. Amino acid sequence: CASSSLAGETYEQYF.

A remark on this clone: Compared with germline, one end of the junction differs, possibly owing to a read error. CDR3 in DNA: TGCGCCAGCAGCTTGGAAGAGAAACCATACGGGCAGTACTTC. Protein: CASSLEEKPYGQYF. This chain joins TRBV5-1 and TRBJ2-7; D call uncertain. The CDR3 runs to 14 residues. The germline CDR1 and CDR2 sequences are SGHRS and YFSETQ.

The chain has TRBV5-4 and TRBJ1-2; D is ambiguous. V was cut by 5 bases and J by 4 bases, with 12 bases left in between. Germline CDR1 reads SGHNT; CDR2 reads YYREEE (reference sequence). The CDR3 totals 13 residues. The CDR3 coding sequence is TGTGCCAGCAGACGGGAGGCGCCCTATGGCTACACCTTC. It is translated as CASRREAPYGYTF.

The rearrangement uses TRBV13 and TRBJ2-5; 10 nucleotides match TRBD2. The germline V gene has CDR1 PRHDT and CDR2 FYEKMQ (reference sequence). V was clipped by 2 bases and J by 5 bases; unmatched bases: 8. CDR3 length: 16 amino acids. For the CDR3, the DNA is TGTGCCAGCAGCTTATCAGCGGGAGGGCCTTATGAGACCCAGTACTTC. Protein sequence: CASSLSAGGPYETQYF. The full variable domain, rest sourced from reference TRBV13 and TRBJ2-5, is AAGVIQSPRHLIKEKRETATLKCYPIPRHDTVYWYQQGPGQDPQFLISFYEKMQSDKGSIPDRFSAQQFSDYHSELNMSSLELGDSALYFCASSLSAGGPYETQYFGPGTRLLVL.

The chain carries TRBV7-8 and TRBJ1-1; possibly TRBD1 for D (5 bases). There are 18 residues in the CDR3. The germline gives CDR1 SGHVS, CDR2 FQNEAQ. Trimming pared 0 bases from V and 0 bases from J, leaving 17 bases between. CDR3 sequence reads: CASSLALGGGDLNTEAFF. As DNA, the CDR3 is TGTGCCAGCAGCTTAGCGCTGGGGGGAGGGGATTTGAACACTGAAGCTTTCTTT.

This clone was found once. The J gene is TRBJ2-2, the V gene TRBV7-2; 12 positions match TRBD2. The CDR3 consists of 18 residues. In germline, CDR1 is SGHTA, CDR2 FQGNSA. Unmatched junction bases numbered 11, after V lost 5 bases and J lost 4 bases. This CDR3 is CASSPQGLAGLGTGELFF. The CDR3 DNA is TGTGCCAGCAGCCCCCAGGGACTAGCGGGTTTGGGCACCGGGGAGCTGTTTTTT. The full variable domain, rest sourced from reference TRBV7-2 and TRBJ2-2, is GAGVSQSPSNKVTEKGKDVELRCDPISGHTALYWYRQSLGQGLEFLIYFQGNSAPDKSGLPSDRFSAERTGGSVSTLTIQRTQQEDSAVYLCASSPQGLAGLGTGELFFGEGSRLTVL.